These 24 T cell receptor beta chains came from one sample sequenced in a study of T cell changes during pregnancy in multiple sclerosis. Sequenced by immunoSEQ multiplex PCR; TCRdb stores in-frame clones only, minus some. The table has approximately 70,000 clones, roughly nine tenths seen once. The source material was peripheral blood, sampled in the first trimester of pregnancy. These receptor sequences come from a female donor in good health, enrolled as a control in a pregnancy study.

This chain uses TRBV6-6 with TRBJ2-2; 7 bases are shared with TRBD1. The germline CDR1 and CDR2 sequences are MNHNY and SVGAGI (reference sequence). Germline trimming cut 5 bases from V and 7 bases from J; bases unmatched to any gene: 4. The CDR3 length is 13 residues. The CDR3 bases are TGTGCCAGCAGTACACAGGGGAACGGGGAGCTGTTTTTT. Residues: CASSTQGNGELFF.

V usage is TRBV4-1 and J usage is TRBJ2-1, with 13 nucleotides matching TRBD2. From germline, CDR1 is MGHRA and CDR2 YSYEKL. The length of the CDR3 is 17 residues. Unmatched junction bases numbered 10, after V lost 4 bases and J lost 7 bases. The DNA for the CDR3 is TGCGCCAGCAGCCCGAGAATACTAGCGGGAGGGCGGAATGAGCAGTTCTTC. It codes for CASSPRILAGGRNEQFF.

This clone occurred once. The V and J genes are TRBV18 and TRBJ1-2; 10 bases match TRBD1. Unmatched junction bases numbered 2, after V lost 3 bases and J lost 4 bases. The CDR3 extends over 14 amino acids. Germline CDR1 is KGHSH and CDR2 is LQKENI. The CDR3 DNA follows: TGTGCCAGCTCACCGACAGGGGGCACCTATGGCTACACCTTC. The encoded protein is CASSPTGGTYGYTF. The full variable domain, rest sourced from reference TRBV18 and TRBJ1-2, is NAGVMQNPRHLVRRRGQEARLRCSPMKGHSHVYWYRQLPEEGLKFMVYLQKENIIDESGMPKERFSAEFPKEGPSILRIQQVVRGDSAAYFCASSPTGGTYGYTFGSGTRLTVV.

The chain combines TRBV6-6 with TRBJ2-7; 7 bases are a match to TRBD1. The V gene's germline CDR1 is MNHNY and CDR2 SVGAGI (reference sequence). The V and J ends lost 5 bases and 5 bases, in that order; junction bases with no gene match: 12. CDR3 size: 15 residues. The CDR3 DNA reads as TGTGCCAGCAGTCAAAACAGGGGTGGGTCTCACGAGCAGTACTTC. Residues: CASSQNRGGSHEQYF.

The gene calls are TRBV28 and TRBJ1-2, with 9 bases identical to TRBD1. J was trimmed by 4 bases and V by 4 bases; bases with no gene match: 7. Germline V lookup: CDR1 MDHEN, CDR2 SYDVKM. This CDR3 is 15 amino acids long. The CDR3 DNA reads TGTGCCAGCAGTTCACCGGGACAGGGAGCCTATGGCTACACCTTC. Protein product: CASSSPGQGAYGYTF.

To note about this clone: The sample has other DNA sequences that encode this CDR3 too. The genes are TRBV29-1 and TRBJ1-1; maybe TRBD1 (5 bases). In germline, CDR1 is SQVTM, CDR2 ANQGSEA. The ends were cut back, 3 bases at V and 1 base at J, with 6 bases in the middle. The CDR3 runs to 12 residues. CDR3 sequence: CSVDRGNTEAFF. The CDR3 DNA reads as TGCAGCGTTGATAGGGGGAACACTGAAGCTTTCTTT.

CDR3 protein: CASSIQGGGNTEAFF. The CDR3 bases are TGTGCCAGCAGCATACAGGGTGGGGGGAACACTGAAGCTTTCTTT. The rearrangement uses TRBV2 and TRBJ1-1; TRBD1 is a possible D gene (6 bases). V was trimmed by 6 bases and J by 1 base, leaving 15 bases between them. Germline-derived CDR1 and CDR2 are SNHLY and FYNNEI. CDR3 length: 15 residues.

V is TRBV7-2 and J is TRBJ1-5; 10 positions agree with TRBD1. There are 15 residues in the CDR3. Germline lookup yields CDR1 SGHTA and CDR2 FQGNSA. V shed 5 bases and J 7 bases; nucleotides not matched to a gene: 8. The DNA for the CDR3 is TGTGCCAGCAGCAGAGACAGGGGGCTTCAACAGCCCCAGCATTTT. Its protein product is CASSRDRGLQQPQHF.

CDR3 sequence (DNA): TGTGCCAGCAGCCAAAACCGGACTAGCGGGAGATATGAGCAGTTCTTC. Translated, it gives CASSQNRTSGRYEQFF. J is TRBJ2-1 and V is TRBV6-6, with 13 bases fitting TRBD2. CDR3 length: 16 amino acids. V lost 6 bases, J lost 8 bases, and 10 bases stayed unmatched. Germline V gene sequence: CDR1 MNHNY, CDR2 SVGAGI (reference sequence).

The J gene is TRBJ1-1, the V gene TRBV27; a possible D gene is TRBD1 (6 bases). The germline CDR1 and CDR2 sequences are MNHEY and SMNVEV (reference sequence). This CDR3 is built from 15 residues. Trimming shortened V by 5 bases and J by 3 bases, and 16 bases separated the two germline ends. CDR3 in amino acids: CASSLNREGDTEAFF. CDR3 bases: TGTGCCAGCAGTCTGAACAGGGAGGGGGACACTGAAGCTTTCTTT.

The V and J genes are TRBV4-2 and TRBJ2-1; D not certain. V lost 1 base and J lost 4, with 8 bases in between. Germline CDR1 is LGHNA and CDR2 is YNFKEQ. This CDR3 contains 14 residues. CDR3 loop: CASSQAHFYNEQFF. CDR3 nucleotide sequence: TGTGCCAGCAGCCAAGCCCACTTTTACAATGAGCAGTTCTTC.

This clone was recorded a few times. This sequence joins TRBV6-4 and TRBJ1-5, with TRBD1 as a possible D gene (5 bases). This CDR3 comprises 14 residues. Trimming cost V 0 bases and J 4 bases, with 7 bases left between them. In germline, CDR1 is MRHNA, CDR2 SNTAGT. CDR3 sequence: CASSDSGENQPQHF. CDR3 coding DNA: TGTGCCAGCAGTGACTCAGGGGAAAATCAGCCCCAGCATTTT.

The genes are TRBV9 and TRBJ2-3, with TRBD2 identical over 8 bases. The CDR3 is 14 residues long. J gave up 2 bases and V 4 bases, and 3 bases lay outside the gene matches. CDR1 is SGDLS, CDR2 YYNGEE, per germline. The CDR3 nucleotides read TGTGCCAGCAGCCTTAGCGGGAACACAGATACGCAGTATTTT. It yields the protein CASSLSGNTDTQYF.

DNA of the CDR3: TGTGCCAGCAGCTTATCCGGGGCCTACGAGCAGTACTTC. It codes for CASSLSGAYEQYF. V usage is TRBV7-9 and J usage is TRBJ2-7; TRBD2 is a possible D gene (5 bases). The CDR3 loop spans 13 amino acids. CDR1 is SEHNR, CDR2 FQNEAQ, per germline (reference sequence). Trimming left V 2 bases short and J 2 bases short, with 7 bases between.

This clone appeared a few times. V usage is TRBV19 and J usage is TRBJ1-5, with 8 bases identical to TRBD1. Trimming removed 5 bases from V and 4 bases from J; junction bases left unmatched: 4. Germline values: CDR1 LNHDA, CDR2 SQIVND (reference sequence). The CDR3 runs 14 residues. CDR3 coding DNA: TGTGCCAGTAGTCCCGGGACAGGTAATCAGCCCCAGCATTTT. Translating it yields CASSPGTGNQPQHF.

This sequence joins TRBV30 and TRBJ2-4, with D tentatively TRBD2 (6 bases). The CDR3 has 11 amino acids. Germline V lookup: CDR1 GTSNPN, CDR2 SVGIG (reference sequence). CDR3: CAAGTGLDQYF. Written as DNA, the CDR3 is TGTGCGGCGGGGACCGGGCTGGATCAGTACTTC.

V usage is TRBV28 and J usage is TRBJ2-7; 10 bases align to TRBD1. CDR1 is MDHEN, CDR2 SYDVKM, per germline. The CDR3 loop spans 15 amino acids. Germline trimming cut 2 bases from V and 9 bases from J; bases unmatched to any gene: 10. CDR3 sequence reads: CASSLTGTGASGQYF. CDR3 DNA: TGTGCCAGCAGTTTAACCGGGACAGGGGCCTCCGGGCAGTACTTC.

The rearrangement uses TRBV19 and TRBJ2-5; 7 bases align to TRBD1. The germline V gene encodes CDR1 LNHDA and CDR2 SQIVND (reference sequence). The CDR3 loop spans 14 amino acids. V shed 3 bases and J 4 bases; nucleotides not matched to a gene: 5. The CDR3 nucleotides read TGTGCCAGTAGTATCGACAGGGTGGGAGAGACCCAGTACTTC. Amino acids: CASSIDRVGETQYF.

The V and J genes are TRBV5-4 and TRBJ2-7, with 9 bases matching TRBD2. This CDR3 contains 15 residues. The V gene end was trimmed by 4 bases and the J gene end by 4 bases; junction bases not matched to a gene: 9. Germline V gene data show CDR1 as SGHNT and CDR2 as YYREEE (reference sequence). CDR3 in amino acids: CASSKQRGDEYEQYF. The CDR3 DNA follows: TGTGCCAGCAGCAAGCAGCGGGGGGACGAGTACGAGCAGTACTTC.

This rearrangement joins TRBV10-3 to TRBJ2-7, with 8 bases identical to TRBD2. V shed 3 bases and J 3 bases; nucleotides not matched to a gene: 4. Germline CDR1 is ENHRY and CDR2 is SYGVKD. The CDR3 runs to 14 residues. CDR3 protein: CAISDHAGGYEQYF. Here the CDR3 DNA reads TGTGCCATCAGTGACCACGCGGGGGGCTACGAGCAGTACTTC.

The chain links TRBV5-4 to TRBJ2-5; 8 bases map to TRBD1. With 2 bases clipped from V and 6 bases from J, the junction kept 3 bases outside the gene matches. CDR1 SGHNT and CDR2 YYREEE come from the germline V gene (reference sequence). The CDR3 runs to 13 residues. This CDR3 is CASSFQGAKTQYF. CDR3 bases: TGTGCCAGCAGCTTTCAGGGGGCAAAGACCCAGTACTTC. The full variable domain, completed using reference TRBV5-4 and TRBJ2-5, is ETGVTQSPTHLIKTRGQQVTLRCSSQSGHNTVSWYQQALGQGPQFIFQYYREEENGRGNFPPRFSGLQFPNYSSELNVNALELDDSALYLCASSFQGAKTQYFGPGTRLLVL.

This clone has only one observation. This sequence joins TRBV4-1 and TRBJ2-3, with TRBD2 identical over 7 bases. The CDR3 consists of 16 residues. The V segment lost 1 base and the J segment 2 bases; nucleotides outside the gene matches: 6. Per the germline V gene, CDR1 is MGHRA and CDR2 is YSYEKL. CDR3 amino acids: CASSQARAGATDTQYF. The CDR3, as DNA: TGCGCCAGCAGCCAAGCGAGGGCGGGAGCCACAGATACGCAGTATTTT.

This clone was detected a few times. A read error may produce the germline difference seen at one junction end. The chain recombines TRBV6-4 with TRBJ1-1, with 7 positions matching TRBD1. The CDR3 loop spans 12 amino acids. Looked up from germline, CDR1 is MRHNA and CDR2 is SNTAGT. CDR3 nucleotide sequence: TGTGCCAGCAGGGACTACAGGGGAGAAGCTTTCTTT. Its translation is CASRDYRGEAFF.

V gene TRBV28 combines with J gene TRBJ2-7; D remains unclear. Between the trimmed V and J ends, which lost 5 bases and 7 bases, there was a span of 15 bases. From germline, CDR1 is MDHEN and CDR2 SYDVKM. CDR3 length: 13 amino acids. The CDR3 bases are TGTGCCAGCAGTACCGCTAGTGCTACAGAGCAGTACTTC. Protein: CASSTASATEQYF.